One and the same sample provided the 11 T cell receptor beta chains below, sequenced in a study of blood T cell repertoires in COVID-19. Data came from immunoSEQ multiplex PCR; TCRdb stores just in-frame clones and leaves some out. This table has 310,000 or so clones, roughly 89% appearing once. Sequenced input: peripheral blood. These receptors all stem from a man aged 25 to 45 with COVID-19, enrolled during active disease.

The chain carries TRBV12-5 and TRBJ2-3, with TRBD1 matching 8 bases. The CDR3 extends over 16 amino acids. The trim removed 1 base at V and 2 bases at J, leaving 5 bases unmatched. CDR1 is LGHNT and CDR2 is FRNRAP in the germline V gene. For the CDR3, the DNA is TGTGCTAGTGGTTTGGATCGGGACAGGACCACAGATACGCAGTATTTT. This encodes CASGLDRDRTTDTQYF. The full variable domain, in which reference TRBV12-5 and TRBJ2-3 provide the parts outside the CDR3, is DARVTQTPRHKVTEMGQEVTMRCQPILGHNTVFWYRQTMMQGLELLAYFRNRAPLDDSGMPKDRFSAEMPDATLATLKIQPSEPRDSAVYFCASGLDRDRTTDTQYFGPGTRLTVL.

CDR3 bases: TGTGCCAGCAGCAATGGAATAGGGGTTCACAACAATGAGCAGTTCTTC. Protein sequence: CASSNGIGVHNNEQFF. V usage is TRBV21-1 and J usage is TRBJ2-1; TRBD1, the table's D call, lacks a check against the DNA. TRBV21-1 is deemed a pseudogene. The CDR3 length is 16 residues.

This chain connects TRBV4-3 to TRBJ2-3; tentatively, D is TRBD1 (6 bases). The V gene lost 0 bases and the J gene lost 0 bases, with 16 bases spanning the gap. This CDR3 region has 18 residues. Germline assignment: CDR1 LGHNA and CDR2 YSLEER. The CDR3 nucleotides read TGCGCCAGCAGCCAAGATTACCCCGACAGGTCTAGCACAGATACGCAGTATTTT. This gives the protein CASSQDYPDRSSTDTQYF.

The gene calls are TRBV19 and TRBJ2-1; 9 positions agree with TRBD2. The junction had 10 bases not matched to a gene; V was cut back by 5 bases and J by 5 bases. Germline V gene sequence: CDR1 LNHDA, CDR2 SQIVND (reference sequence). This CDR3 is built from 16 residues. CDR3 nucleotides: TGTGCCAGTAGTCTGGATAGCGGGAGTCTTCACAATGAGCAGTTCTTC. Its protein product is CASSLDSGSLHNEQFF.

CDR3 nucleotides: TGCGCCAGCAGCACCGGGACAGTTTACAATGAGCAGTTCTTC. This sequence encodes CASSTGTVYNEQFF. The V and J genes are TRBV5-1 and TRBJ2-1, with 7 bases lining up with TRBD1. J gave up 4 bases and V 4 bases, and 5 bases lay outside the gene matches. The CDR3 extends over 14 amino acids. Germline V CDR1 and CDR2: SGHRS, YFSETQ.

The V gene is TRBV24-1, the J gene TRBJ2-2, with 7 bases matching TRBD1. This CDR3 region has 14 residues. Germline CDR1 is KGHDR and CDR2 is SFDVKD. Unmatched junction bases numbered 2, after V lost 4 bases and J lost 4 bases. The CDR3 here is CATSESGGTGELFF. The CDR3 DNA reads as TGTGCCACCAGTGAATCAGGGGGCACCGGGGAGCTGTTTTTT.

The gene calls are TRBV4-3 and TRBJ1-2; 9 positions match TRBD1. Per germline, CDR1 LGHNA and CDR2 YSLEER. The length of the CDR3 is 16 residues. The J segment lost 3 bases and the V segment lost 2 bases, leaving 7 bases of the junction unmatched. The CDR3 is CASSQKGRQGDYGYTF. In nucleotides, the CDR3 is TGCGCCAGCAGCCAAAAAGGGAGACAGGGGGACTATGGCTACACCTTC.

The V call is TRBV6-2 or TRBV6-3, the J call TRBJ1-5; D is undetermined. V was clipped by 4 bases and J by 11 bases, with 18 bases between them. This CDR3 is built from 14 residues. Per germline, CDR1 MNHEY and CDR2 SVGEGT. CDR3 nucleotides: TGTGCCAGCAGTTTAAGGGAGGAGATATGGGCCCAGCATTTT. Translated: CASSLREEIWAQHF.

This clone appeared once. The genes are TRBV28 and TRBJ1-5; a possible D gene is TRBD1 (6 bases). Trimming removed 3 bases from V and 5 bases from J, with 11 bases in between. CDR1 and CDR2 from the germline V gene are MDHEN and SYDVKM. This CDR3 has 14 residues. The CDR3: CASSFNREHQPQHF. The CDR3 DNA is TGTGCCAGCAGTTTCAACAGGGAGCATCAGCCCCAGCATTTT.

The chain joins TRBV5-1 to TRBJ2-3, with a weak D call TRBD1 (6 bases). V was shortened by 0 bases and J by 2 bases, with 16 bases between the two germline ends. The CDR3 runs 17 residues. Germline lookup yields CDR1 SGHRS and CDR2 YFSETQ. CDR3 sequence (DNA): TGCGCCAGCAGCTTGGCCGGTCAGGGGCTCGACACAGATACGCAGTATTTT. As protein: CASSLAGQGLDTDTQYF.

Only one count was recorded for this clone. The chain recombines TRBV3-1 (or the pseudogene TRBV3-2) with TRBJ1-2; D gene uncertain. Germline CDR1 and CDR2: LGHDT and YNNKEL (reference sequence). The V end was cut by 1 base, the J end by 4 bases, with 13 bases between. The CDR3 is 15 residues long. CDR3 amino acids: CASSQVAAASYGYTF. As DNA, the CDR3 is TGTGCCAGCAGCCAAGTTGCAGCGGCAAGCTATGGCTACACCTTC.